A selection of T cell receptor beta chains follows, all from one sample in a study of T cell responses to AZD1222 COVID-19 vaccine. TCRdb's copy holds only in-frame clones and misses some; the assay was immunoSEQ multiplex PCR. The sample yields about 110,000 clones, roughly 90% seen once. This material consisted of peripheral blood, taken 28 days after the second AZD1222 dose. Receptors originate from an adult who received the AZD1222 COVID-19 vaccine. The CDR3 runs from the conserved cysteine through the conserved F or W. A D gene is named only where the DNA matches it firmly. Part of the rows lack a size; the others show once, few, many or a class for expanded clones.

V,D,length,size,J,DNA,CDR3
TRBV4-1,.,15,.,TRBJ1-2,TGCGCCAGCAGCCAAGCCCTGTCGAGTAACTATGGCTACACCTTC,CASSQALSSNYGYTF
TRBV7-2,TRBD1,14,.,TRBJ1-1,TGTGCCAGCAGCTCCCAGGGGGGGGACACTGAAGCTTTCTTT,CASSSQGGDTEAFF
TRBV18,TRBD1,16,.,TRBJ1-2,TGTGCCAGCTCATCCCAGAGACAGGGGGACAACTATGGCTACACCTTC,CASSSQRQGDNYGYTF
TRBV28,.,11,.,TRBJ2-7,TGTGCCAGCAGTCCTGCCTACGAGCAGTACTTC,CASSPAYEQYF
TRBV3-1/TRBV3-2,TRBD2,14,.,TRBJ2-7,TGTGCCAGCAGCCAAGCGGGGGGGCCCCACGAGCAGTACTTC,CASSQAGGPHEQYF
TRBV25-1,.,15,.,TRBJ1-6,TGTGCCAGCAGTGAGGGTCAGGGAAATAATTCACCCCTCCACTTT,CASSEGQGNNSPLHF
TRBV29-1,.,12,.,TRBJ2-3,TGCAGCGTACGGGGGGCCCCAGATACGCAGTATTTT,CSVRGAPDTQYF
TRBV6-4,TRBD1,13,.,TRBJ2-2,TGTGCCAGTCGGGACAGGGATGGCGGGGAGCTGTTTTTT,CASRDRDGGELFF
TRBV28,.,15,.,TRBJ1-5,TGTGCCAGCAGTTTTGAACAGGCGGGTAATCAGCCCCAGCATTTT,CASSFEQAGNQPQHF
TRBV6-5,.,15,.,TRBJ2-1,TGTGCCAGCAGTTATTACCGGAAACCCTACAATGAGCAGTTCTTC,CASSYYRKPYNEQFF
TRBV29-1,.,17,.,TRBJ2-1,TGCAGCATACGAGGGCTGGGAACTGTTAAGGGGTACAATGAGCAGTTCTTC,CSIRGLGTVKGYNEQFF
TRBV20-1,.,12,once,TRBJ1-2,TGCAGTGCTAGTCTGGGACCGGATGGCTACACCTTC,CSASLGPDGYTF
TRBV2,.,13,.,TRBJ2-3,TGTGCCAGCAGCCTAGGAAACACAGATACGCAGTATTTT,CASSLGNTDTQYF
TRBV3-1/TRBV3-2,.,13,once,TRBJ1-1,TGTGCCAGCAGCCAAGAATGGGGCACTGAAGCTTTCTTT,CASSQEWGTEAFF
TRBV25-1,TRBD1,15,.,TRBJ2-2,TGTGCCAGCAGTGATTGGGACAGGGCTGACGGGGAGCTGTTTTTT,CASSDWDRADGELFF
TRBV18,.,13,.,TRBJ1-3,TGTGCCAGCTCTCCGGGCACTGGAAACACCATATATTTT,CASSPGTGNTIYF
TRBV28,TRBD2,15,.,TRBJ2-1,TGTGCCAGCAGCAATGCGGGGGACGCGGGAAATGAGCAGTTCTTC,CASSNAGDAGNEQFF
TRBV5-5,TRBD1,14,.,TRBJ2-7,TGTGCCAGCAGCCCACTGACAGGGGGGCACGAGCAGTACTTC,CASSPLTGGHEQYF
TRBV5-1,.,15,.,TRBJ2-2,TGCGCCAGCAGCTTGGAGTCAGTGCAGGTCGGGGAGCTGTTTTTT,CASSLESVQVGELFF
TRBV11-3,.,16,once,TRBJ1-3,TGTGCCAGCAGCTTAGAAGGGCCTGGGACTGGAAACACCATATATTTT,CASSLEGPGTGNTIYF
TRBV7-2,.,13,.,TRBJ2-2,TGTGCCAGCAGCCGACTAGTGTCCGGGGAGCTGTTTTTT,CASSRLVSGELFF
TRBV19,.,15,.,TRBJ1-1,TGTGCCAGTAGTGTCCACCGGGACACAGTCCCTGAAGCTTTCTTT,CASSVHRDTVPEAFF
TRBV9,.,13,.,TRBJ1-5,TGTGCCAGCAGCGTAGAGGATAACCAGCCCCAGCATTTT,CASSVEDNQPQHF
TRBV28,TRBD2,14,.,TRBJ2-7,TGTGCCAGCAGTTTCCTAGCGGGGGTTTACGAGCAGTACTTC,CASSFLAGVYEQYF
TRBV7-6,.,15,.,TRBJ1-1,TGTGCCAGCAGCTTCGGGGGTTCAAGAAACACTGAAGCTTTCTTT,CASSFGGSRNTEAFF
TRBV7-9,.,14,.,TRBJ2-3,TGTGCCAGCAGCTTAACCGGGGCTCGCGATACGCAGTATTTT,CASSLTGARDTQYF
TRBV15,TRBD1,14,.,TRBJ2-2,TGTGCCACCAGCATCGACAGGGGGCCCGGGGAGCTGTTTTTT,CATSIDRGPGELFF
TRBV11-2,.,16,.,TRBJ1-3,TGTGCCAGCAGCTTAGCGCCCCGGGCTGGGGGAAACACCATATATTTT,CASSLAPRAGGNTIYF
TRBV7-9,.,14,few,TRBJ1-4,TGTGCCAGCAGGACAGTCGCAACTAATGAAAAACTGTTTTTT,CASRTVATNEKLFF
TRBV28,TRBD1,15,.,TRBJ1-6,TGTGCCAGCAGGTACATGACAGGGAATAATTCACCCCTCCACTTT,CASRYMTGNNSPLHF
TRBV29-1,TRBD2,14,.,TRBJ2-3,TGCAGCGTGGAGACTAGCGGGGGCACAGATACGCAGTATTTT,CSVETSGGTDTQYF
TRBV7-9,.,13,.,TRBJ2-2,TGTGCCAGCAGCCCCTATACTTGGGGGGAGCTGTTTTTT,CASSPYTWGELFF
TRBV6-1,.,13,.,TRBJ1-5,TGTGCCACCCGGGGAGGGAGAAAACAGCCCCAGCATTTT,CATRGGRKQPQHF
TRBV7-2,.,14,.,TRBJ1-1,TGTGCCAGCAGCTCCCTTGGGTCTAACACTGAAGCTTTCTTT,CASSSLGSNTEAFF
TRBV7-9,TRBD2,13,.,TRBJ2-7,TGTGCCAGCTTTAGCGGGGACTCCTACGAGCAGTACTTC,CASFSGDSYEQYF
TRBV9,.,16,.,TRBJ2-2,TGTGCCAGCAGCGTAGCCTCCGGACAGAACACCGGGGAGCTGTTTTTT,CASSVASGQNTGELFF
TRBV24-1,.,17,.,TRBJ1-2,TGTGCCACCAGTGATCCCCACAAAGGAGGGGGTAACTATGGCTACACCTTC,CATSDPHKGGGNYGYTF
TRBV5-1,TRBD1,15,.,TRBJ1-5,TGCGCCAGCAGCTTGGAGGGACAGGGGAATCAGCCCCAGCATTTT,CASSLEGQGNQPQHF
TRBV7-8,.,13,few,TRBJ2-7,TGTGCCAGCAGCTGGACTGATAACTACGAGCAGTACTTC,CASSWTDNYEQYF
TRBV12-3/TRBV12-4,.,13,.,TRBJ1-6,TGTGCCAGCAGTTTCGGGCCACCTGGACCCCTCCACTTT,CASSFGPPGPLHF
TRBV4-1,.,14,.,TRBJ1-1,TGCGCCAGCAGCCAAGATTTACTCGGGACTGAAGCTTTCTTT,CASSQDLLGTEAFF
TRBV29-1,.,12,.,TRBJ1-1,TGCAGCGTTGGCCCTTCGACAGTTGAAGCTTTCTTT,CSVGPSTVEAFF
TRBV5-1,.,14,.,TRBJ2-5,TGCGCCAGCAGCTTGGTGGCAGGGGAGGAGACCCAGTACTTC,CASSLVAGEETQYF
TRBV4-1,.,12,.,TRBJ2-2,TGCGCCAGCAGCAAAGATCGGATGGAGCTGTTTTTT,CASSKDRMELFF
TRBV6-5,TRBD1,16,few,TRBJ2-7,TGTGCCAGCAGTTACACCGGACAGGGAAATTTGTACGAGCAGTACTTC,CASSYTGQGNLYEQYF
TRBV28,.,14,.,TRBJ2-1,TGTGCCAGCAGCGCCGTGGGGGGTCGTAATGAGCAGTTCTTC,CASSAVGGRNEQFF
TRBV7-9,TRBD1,15,once,TRBJ1-1,TGTGCCAGCAGCTACCGACAGGGGTTGAACACTGAAGCTTTCTTT,CASSYRQGLNTEAFF
TRBV12-3/TRBV12-4,.,13,.,TRBJ1-1,TGTGCCAGCAGCCGCCTGGGGGCCACTGAAGCTTTCTTT,CASSRLGATEAFF
TRBV2,TRBD1,15,.,TRBJ1-5,TGTGCCAGCAGGGACAGGGAGGAGGGAAATCAGCCCCAGCATTTT,CASRDREEGNQPQHF
TRBV5-8,TRBD1,12,.,TRBJ2-7,TGTGCCAGCAGCCGGACAGGGGATGAGCAGTACTTC,CASSRTGDEQYF
TRBV27,.,15,.,TRBJ1-2,TGTGCCAGCAGTTTATCGGCAGGGACTAACTATGGCTACACCTTC,CASSLSAGTNYGYTF
TRBV20-1,.,9,.,TRBJ1-5,TGCAGAGACCCCTTGCCCCAGCATTTT,CRDPLPQHF
TRBV19,.,13,once,TRBJ1-4,TGTGCCAGTAGTCGCATACAGGACCAAAAACTGTTTTTT,CASSRIQDQKLFF
TRBV4-1,.,18,.,TRBJ2-3,TGCGCCAGCAGTGGGGGGACCGCAACCTGGGGGAGCACAGATACGCAGTATTTT,CASSGGTATWGSTDTQYF
TRBV6-1,.,13,.,TRBJ1-3,TGTGCCAGCAGTGAAAGTGGTGGAAACACCATATATTTT,CASSESGGNTIYF
TRBV6-2/TRBV6-3,.,15,.,TRBJ1-1,TGTGCCAGCAGTGAGGGAGGCGCTTTGGACACTGAAGCTTTCTTT,CASSEGGALDTEAFF
TRBV6-5,.,16,.,TRBJ1-2,TGTGCCAGCAGTTCAACTAGACTCACAGTTAACTATGGCTACACCTTC,CASSSTRLTVNYGYTF
TRBV5-1,TRBD1,15,.,TRBJ2-5,TGCGCCAGCAGCCAGCTCACAGGGGGAGGTGAGACCCAGTACTTC,CASSQLTGGGETQYF
TRBV10-2,.,14,once,TRBJ2-7,TGCGCCAGCAGTAGAACAGGGTCGCCCTACGAGCAGTACTTC,CASSRTGSPYEQYF